Presented here are 15 T cell receptor beta chains from one specimen sequenced in a study of blood T cell repertoires in COVID-19. Sequencing used immunoSEQ multiplex PCR; TCRdb keeps in-frame clones, though not all of them. The sample consists of 250,000 to 300,000 clones, around 78% of them appearing once. The sequenced sample was peripheral blood. Source of these receptors: a man in his 60s who had recovered from COVID-19.

The chain is built from TRBV9 and TRBJ2-1, with 9 bases matching TRBD2. Per germline, CDR1 SGDLS and CDR2 YYNGEE. The CDR3 is 16 residues long. Germline trimming cut 0 bases from V and 7 bases from J; bases unmatched to any gene: 8. In DNA form, the CDR3 reads TGTGCCAGCAGCGTAGTCGGTAGCGGGAGTAGGAATGAGCAGTTCTTC. Residues: CASSVVGSGSRNEQFF.

The chain is built from TRBV5-3 and TRBJ2-7; TRBD1 agrees at 10 bases. TRBV5-3 falls under the ORF class, with uncertain function. Trimming took 0 bases from V and 3 from J; bases not matched to a gene: 6. There are 16 residues in the CDR3. CDR3 DNA: TGTGCCAGAAGCTTGGGGCGGGGACAGGGGTTCTACGAGCAGTACTTC. This gives the protein CARSLGRGQGFYEQYF.

The CDR3 spells CASSPVSASSYNEQFF. The CDR3 DNA sequence: TGTGCCAGCTCACCAGTTAGCGCCAGCTCCTACAATGAGCAGTTCTTC. This rearrangement joins TRBV18 to TRBJ2-1; tentatively, D is TRBD2 (5 bases). Germline CDR1 reads KGHSH; CDR2 reads LQKENI. Deletions cut 2 bases from V and 0 bases from J, with 11 bases between. The CDR3 is 16 residues long.

This chain links TRBV3-1 (or the pseudogene TRBV3-2) with TRBJ2-3; D not resolved. From germline, CDR1 is LGHDT and CDR2 YNNKEL (reference sequence). The V and J ends lost 9 bases and 3 bases respectively, with 16 bases between them. The CDR3 extends over 14 amino acids. The CDR3 DNA is TGTGCCAGTCCTACCCCCGACTCAACAGATACGCAGTATTTT. Its protein is CASPTPDSTDTQYF.

This rearrangement joins TRBV6-1 to TRBJ1-5; D is ambiguous. Looked up from germline, CDR1 is MNHNS and CDR2 is SASEGT. V was trimmed by 2 bases and J by 3 bases, leaving 14 bases between them. The CDR3 length is 16 residues. CDR3 residues: CASSETRGSPNQPQHF. In DNA, the CDR3 is TGTGCCAGCAGTGAAACGCGCGGGTCCCCCAATCAGCCCCAGCATTTT.

The chain couples TRBV6-5 to TRBJ2-1, with 9 bases aligning to TRBD2. CDR3 length: 15 amino acids. Trimming cost V 10 bases and J 5 bases; bases outside gene matches: 12. Germline lookup yields CDR1 MNHEY and CDR2 SVGAGI. CDR3 amino acids: CATHLAGRGHNEQFF. CDR3 nucleotides: TGTGCCACCCATCTAGCGGGGAGGGGACACAATGAGCAGTTCTTC.

The chain is built from TRBV6-1 and TRBJ1-5, with TRBD1 as a possible D gene (5 bases). The CDR3 is 17 residues long. Germline CDR1 is MNHNS and CDR2 is SASEGT. Trimming stripped 0 bases from V and 7 bases from J, with 19 bases between. The chain's CDR3 is CASSEAKSPGGKQPQHF. The CDR3 bases are TGTGCCAGCAGTGAAGCCAAGAGTCCCGGGGGGAAACAGCCCCAGCATTTT.

The V gene is TRBV9, the J gene TRBJ1-6, with D unresolved. V lost 1 base and J lost 1, with 6 bases in between. The CDR3 sequence is 15 residues long. Germline assignment: CDR1 SGDLS and CDR2 YYNGEE. CDR3 sequence reads: CASSVQASYNSPLHF. As DNA, the CDR3 is TGTGCCAGCAGCGTACAGGCATCCTATAATTCACCCCTCCACTTT.

The V call is TRBV10-1, the J call TRBJ2-3; D gene unclear. This CDR3 contains 15 residues. V lost 5 bases and J lost 1, with 13 bases in between. Germline-derived CDR1 and CDR2 are WNHNN and SYGVQD (reference sequence). The CDR3: CASSSGPIGTDTQYF. CDR3 nucleotide sequence: TGCGCCAGCAGTTCAGGTCCGATCGGCACAGATACGCAGTATTTT.

This clone was seen more than once but under ten times. The chain links TRBV7-8 to TRBJ1-2; 8 bases match TRBD1. The V and J ends lost 2 bases and 8 bases, in that order; junction bases with no gene match: 19. Germline CDR1 and CDR2: SGHVS and FQNEAQ. The CDR3 is made up of 18 amino acids. The CDR3 DNA reads TGTGCCAGCAGCTTAACGGGACAGGTACCCACTATCGTAAGGGGCTACACCTTC. Its translation: CASSLTGQVPTIVRGYTF.

This clone is a singleton in its sample. The V call is TRBV6-5, the J call TRBJ2-7, with TRBD1 matching over 10 bases. Germline V CDR1 and CDR2: MNHEY, SVGAGI. V dropped 2 bases and J dropped 1; count of bases not matched to a gene: 5. This CDR3 spans 16 amino acids. The CDR3 DNA reads TGTGCCAGCAGTTACGAGACAGGGGGCTGGTCCTACGAGCAGTACTTC. This translates into CASSYETGGWSYEQYF.

This clone came up a few times. This rearrangement joins TRBV5-1 to TRBJ2-5; 8 bases line up with TRBD1. Trimming took 7 bases from V and 3 from J; bases not matched to a gene: 11. Per germline, CDR1 SGHRS and CDR2 YFSETQ. There are 15 residues in the CDR3. The CDR3 reads CASSTAGTGKETQYF. The DNA of the CDR3 is TGCGCCAGCTCGACGGCGGGGACAGGAAAAGAGACCCAGTACTTC.

V gene TRBV27 combines with J gene TRBJ1-4; tentative D call: TRBD1 (5 bases). CDR3 length: 14 residues. V lost 2 bases to trimming and J lost 3 bases, with 7 bases between them. Per germline, CDR1 MNHEY and CDR2 SMNVEV (reference sequence). CDR3 sequence (DNA): TGTGCCAGCAGTTTAGGCAGGGCTAATGAAAAACTGTTTTTT. As protein: CASSLGRANEKLFF.

This clone showed up just once. This chain links TRBV6-5 with TRBJ2-3, with TRBD2 identical over 9 bases. Losses at the gene ends were 5 bases for V and 7 bases for J; bases not matched to a gene: 10. The CDR3 runs to 15 residues. Germline CDR1 and CDR2: MNHEY and SVGAGI. CDR3 coding DNA: TGTGCCAGCAGTCCAAGGGGCGGGGGGGCACATACGCAGTATTTT. This sequence encodes CASSPRGGGAHTQYF.

The chain is built from TRBV18 and TRBJ2-3, with a tentative D call TRBD2 (6 bases). Trimming shortened V by 5 bases and J by 6 bases, and 27 bases separated the two germline ends. The CDR3 totals 18 residues. Germline CDR1 reads KGHSH; CDR2 reads LQKENI. DNA of the CDR3: TGTGCCAGCTCAAAAAGGCAAGGTCCCCCCGGGGGAGGCGATACGCAGTATTTT. This sequence encodes CASSKRQGPPGGGDTQYF. Looking up the rest from reference TRBV18 and TRBJ2-3 gives the full variable domain: NAGVMQNPRHLVRRRGQEARLRCSPMKGHSHVYWYRQLPEEGLKFMVYLQKENIIDESGMPKERFSAEFPKEGPSILRIQQVVRGDSAAYFCASSKRQGPPGGGDTQYFGPGTRLTVL.